The entry below gives a single T cell receptor beta chain sequence along with its context. The antigen is not known. This entry is derived from a study of vaccination effects on CD4 cells after COVID-19. Findings and caveats of the study: Convalescent patients' post-vaccine spike repertoire was mostly distinct vaccine-induced clones. Both infection-induced and vaccine-induced clones contracted markedly at late post-vaccination timepoints.

Antigen-specific CD4+ T cells were expanded (with viral peptide pools) by the ViraFEST assay ahead of sequencing. Subsequent to a culture period of about nine days, CD4+ T cells were isolated. Confirmation by PCR established that the person had SARS-CoV-2 infection between March and December 2020. The vaccine given was either BNT162b2 or mRNA-1273, in two doses. Cultures got half-medium changes with IL-2 on days 3 and 7. Per the germline V gene, CDR1 is SNHLY and CDR2 is FYNNEI. This CDR3 has 13 residues. V gave up 8 bases and J gave up 2 bases, with 12 bases separating them. Sequencing used immunoSEQ multiplex PCR; TCRdb keeps in-frame clones, though not all of them. The sample includes 17,000 or so clones, around 74% seen only once; the top ten take 20%.

The gene calls are TRBV2 and TRBJ1-2; D is uncertain. This receptor was taken from a human donor who had a prior SARS-CoV-2 infection. This sample comprised CD4+ T cells from PBMCs cultured with SARS-CoV-2 spike peptides, obtained after COVID-19 vaccination. CDR3 protein: CASGFDGNYGYTF. CDR3 sequence (DNA): TGTGCCAGCGGTTTTGACGGGAACTATGGCTACACCTTC.